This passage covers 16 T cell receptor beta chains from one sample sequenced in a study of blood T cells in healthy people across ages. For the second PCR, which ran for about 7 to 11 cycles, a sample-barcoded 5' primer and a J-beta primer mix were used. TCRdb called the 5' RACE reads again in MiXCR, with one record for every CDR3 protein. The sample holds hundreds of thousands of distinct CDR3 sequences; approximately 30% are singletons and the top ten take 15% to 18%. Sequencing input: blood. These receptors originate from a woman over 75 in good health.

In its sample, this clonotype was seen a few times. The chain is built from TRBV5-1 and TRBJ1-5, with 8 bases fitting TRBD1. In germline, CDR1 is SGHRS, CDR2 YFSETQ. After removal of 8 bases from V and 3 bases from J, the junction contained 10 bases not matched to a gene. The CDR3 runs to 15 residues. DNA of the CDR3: TGCGCCAGTAGACAGGGGATAATTGCCAATCAGCCCCAGCATTTT. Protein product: CASRQGIIANQPQHF.

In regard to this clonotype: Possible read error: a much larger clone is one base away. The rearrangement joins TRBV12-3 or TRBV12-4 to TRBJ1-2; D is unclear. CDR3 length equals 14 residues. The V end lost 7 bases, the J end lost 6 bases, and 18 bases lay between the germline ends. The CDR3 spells CASTRRSDGNGYTF. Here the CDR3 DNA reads TGTGCCAGCACCAGGCGGAGTGATGGGAATGGCTACACCTTC.

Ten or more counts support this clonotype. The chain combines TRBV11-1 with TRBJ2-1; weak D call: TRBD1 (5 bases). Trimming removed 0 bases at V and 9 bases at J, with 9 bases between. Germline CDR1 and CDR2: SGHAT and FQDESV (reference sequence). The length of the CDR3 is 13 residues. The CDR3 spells CASSLALDSEQFF. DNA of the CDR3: TGTGCCAGCAGCTTAGCGCTAGACAGTGAGCAGTTCTTC.

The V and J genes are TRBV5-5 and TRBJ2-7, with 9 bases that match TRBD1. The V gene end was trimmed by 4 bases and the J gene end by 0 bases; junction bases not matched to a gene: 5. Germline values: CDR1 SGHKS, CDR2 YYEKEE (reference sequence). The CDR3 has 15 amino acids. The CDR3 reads CASSPRTGASYEQYF. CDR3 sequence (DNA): TGTGCCAGCAGCCCCCGGACAGGGGCCTCCTACGAGCAGTACTTC.

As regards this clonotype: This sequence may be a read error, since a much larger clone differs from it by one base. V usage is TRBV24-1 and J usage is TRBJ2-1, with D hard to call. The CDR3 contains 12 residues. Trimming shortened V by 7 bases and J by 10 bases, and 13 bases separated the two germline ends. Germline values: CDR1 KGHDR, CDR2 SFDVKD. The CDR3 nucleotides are TGTGCCACCAGCCATGGTGTGGGCGAGCAGTTCTTC. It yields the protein CATSHGVGEQFF.

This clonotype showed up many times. CDR3 loop: CASSSPDRGRGGYTF. Here the CDR3 DNA reads TGTGCCAGCAGCTCGCCGGACAGGGGGCGCGGGGGCTACACCTTC. The rearrangement links TRBV7-9 to TRBJ1-2; 11 bases are a match to TRBD1. This CDR3 has 15 residues. The junction had 9 bases not matched to a gene; V was cut back by 4 bases and J by 8 bases. CDR1 is SEHNR, CDR2 FQNEAQ, per germline (reference sequence).

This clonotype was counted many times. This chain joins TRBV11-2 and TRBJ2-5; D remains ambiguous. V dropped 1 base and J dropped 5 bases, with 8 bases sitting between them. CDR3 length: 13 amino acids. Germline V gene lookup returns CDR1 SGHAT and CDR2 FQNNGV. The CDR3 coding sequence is TGTGCCAGCAGCTTAGGGTTTTCGGAGACCCAGTACTTC. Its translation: CASSLGFSETQYF.

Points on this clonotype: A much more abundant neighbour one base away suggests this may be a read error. CDR3 sequence reads: CSASLRDEQFF. The CDR3, as DNA: TGCAGTGCTAGCCTCCGGGATGAGCAGTTCTTC. The chain carries TRBV20-1 and TRBJ2-1; D not resolved. The CDR3 is 11 amino acids. V gave up 3 bases and J gave up 8 bases, with 8 bases separating them. The germline gives CDR1 DFQATT, CDR2 SNEGSKA (reference sequence).

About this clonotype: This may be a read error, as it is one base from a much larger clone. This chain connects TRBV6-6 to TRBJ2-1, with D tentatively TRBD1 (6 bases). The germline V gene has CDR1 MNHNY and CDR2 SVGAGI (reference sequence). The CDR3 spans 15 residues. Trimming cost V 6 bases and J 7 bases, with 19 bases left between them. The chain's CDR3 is CASSGRDKGENEQFF. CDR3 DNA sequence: TGTGCCAGCAGCGGCCGGGACAAGGGGGAGAATGAGCAGTTCTTC.

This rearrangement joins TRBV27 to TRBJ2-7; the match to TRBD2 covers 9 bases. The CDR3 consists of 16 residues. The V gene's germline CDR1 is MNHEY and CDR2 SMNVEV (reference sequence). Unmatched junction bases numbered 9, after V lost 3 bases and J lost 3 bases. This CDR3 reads CASSFRAGGLRYEQYF. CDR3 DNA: TGTGCCAGCAGTTTCCGAGCGGGGGGTCTACGCTACGAGCAGTACTTC.

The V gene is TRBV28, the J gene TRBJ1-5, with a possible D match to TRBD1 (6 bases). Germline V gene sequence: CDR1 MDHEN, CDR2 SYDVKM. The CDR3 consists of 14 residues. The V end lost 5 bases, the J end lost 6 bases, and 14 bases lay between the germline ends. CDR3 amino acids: CASSVGGAGQPQHF. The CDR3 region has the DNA TGTGCCAGCAGTGTAGGGGGGGCCGGTCAGCCCCAGCATTTT.

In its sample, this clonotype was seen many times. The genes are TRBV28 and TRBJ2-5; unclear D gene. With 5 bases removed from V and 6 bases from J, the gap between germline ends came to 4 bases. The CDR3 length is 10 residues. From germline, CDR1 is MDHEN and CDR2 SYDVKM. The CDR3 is CASSRKTQYF. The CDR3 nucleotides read TGTGCCAGCAGTCGTAAGACCCAGTACTTC.

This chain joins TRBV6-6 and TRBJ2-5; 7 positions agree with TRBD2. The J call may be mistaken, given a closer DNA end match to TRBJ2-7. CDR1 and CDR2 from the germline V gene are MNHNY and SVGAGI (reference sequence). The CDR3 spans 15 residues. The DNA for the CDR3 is TGTGCCAGCAGGACCCCTGCGGGAGAAGACTACGAGCAGTACTTC. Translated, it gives CASRTPAGEDYEQYF.

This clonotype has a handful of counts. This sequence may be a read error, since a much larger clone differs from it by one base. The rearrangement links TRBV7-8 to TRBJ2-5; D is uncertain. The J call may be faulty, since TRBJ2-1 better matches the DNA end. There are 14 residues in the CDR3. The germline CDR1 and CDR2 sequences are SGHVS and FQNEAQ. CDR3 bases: TGTGCCAGCAGCTTAAGGCTTTCAGGAGAGACCCAGTTCTTC. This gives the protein CASSLRLSGETQFF.

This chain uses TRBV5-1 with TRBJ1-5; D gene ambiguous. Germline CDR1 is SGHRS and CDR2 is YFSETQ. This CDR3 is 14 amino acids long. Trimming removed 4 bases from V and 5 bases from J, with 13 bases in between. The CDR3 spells CASSQSSGDQPQHF. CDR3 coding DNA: TGCGCCAGCAGCCAATCTTCCGGAGATCAGCCCCAGCATTTT.

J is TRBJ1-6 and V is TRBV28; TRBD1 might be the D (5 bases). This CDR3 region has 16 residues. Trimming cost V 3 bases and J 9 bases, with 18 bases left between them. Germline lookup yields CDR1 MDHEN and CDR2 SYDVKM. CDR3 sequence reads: CASSLAGGILGSPLHF. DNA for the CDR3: TGTGCCAGCAGTTTGGCCGGGGGAATACTGGGTTCACCCCTCCACTTT.